This T cell receptor (beta chain) was sequenced during a study of blood T cell repertoires in COVID-19. In the study's own analysis: Estimation of nucleated cell counts relied on the amplification of reference gene primers. Sequencing used immunoSEQ multiplex PCR; TCRdb keeps in-frame clones, though not all of them. V, J and clone size are those of that table, while D and trimming were read from the DNA. The sample shows fewer than 150,000 clones, approximately 78% of them seen only once. The CDR3 is 19 residues long. In germline, CDR1 is SEHNR, CDR2 FQNEAQ (reference sequence). The V gene end was trimmed by 1 base and the J gene end by 5 bases; junction bases not matched to a gene: 14.

The source is a woman of 80 years or more with acute or convalescent COVID-19. Sequenced sample: peripheral blood. The chain joins TRBV7-9 to TRBJ2-3; 11 bases are shared with TRBD2. The CDR3 region has the DNA TGTGCCAGCAGCTTAGACGGAGATACTAGCGGGGGAGAGGTAGATACGCAGTATTTT. Translating it yields CASSLDGDTSGGEVDTQYF.